One sample yielded the 16 T cell receptor beta chains listed below, sequenced in a study of T-cell memory formation after mild COVID-19. A single record per CDR3 protein comes from TCRdb applying MiXCR to the 5' RACE reads. Among roughly 100,000 distinct CDR3 sequences listed, about a sixth were seen once. The specimen sequenced was PBMCs or a T cell subset sorted from them (not recorded which). These receptors were collected from an adult woman who had mild COVID-19 (a few samples of this study predate the infection). Cell type and time point are not known.

This clonotype was counted between two and nine times. The chain combines TRBV7-9 with TRBJ2-3; D possibly matches TRBD1 or TRBD2 (5 bases each). Looked up from germline, CDR1 is SEHNR and CDR2 is FQNEAQ (reference sequence). The CDR3 runs 18 residues. Deletions cut 4 bases from V and 3 bases from J, with 23 bases between. The CDR3 loop is CASSSTGRWGEGTDTQYF. In DNA, the CDR3 is TGTGCCAGCAGCTCCACCGGGCGCTGGGGAGAGGGGACAGATACGCAGTATTTT.

The chain has TRBV27 and TRBJ1-2; the D gene is possibly TRBD1 (5 bases). The CDR3 consists of 16 residues. Germline V gene data show CDR1 as MNHEY and CDR2 as SMNVEV (reference sequence). The V end lost 0 bases, the J end lost 4 bases, and 15 bases lay between the germline ends. The CDR3 region has the DNA TGTGCCAGCAGTTTATCGGGCTCAGGGCTGGCCTATGGCTACACCTTC. Encoded protein: CASSLSGSGLAYGYTF.

This clonotype was observed a handful of times. The chain joins TRBV7-6 to TRBJ1-2; D gene uncertain. Germline V lookup: CDR1 SGHVS, CDR2 FNYEAQ. CDR3 length: 16 amino acids. Between the trimmed V and J ends, which lost 1 base and 0 bases, there was a span of 12 bases. CDR3 amino acids: CASSLEGSRTNYGYTF. CDR3 in DNA: TGTGCCAGCAGCTTAGAAGGGTCGAGGACTAACTATGGCTACACCTTC.

There are many counts of this clonotype. J is TRBJ2-3 and V is TRBV12-3 or TRBV12-4, with TRBD2 identical over 10 bases. V lost 6 bases to trimming and J lost 4 bases; unmatched junction nucleotides: 7. CDR3 size: 15 residues. This CDR3 reads CASSAGTSDSDTQYF. Here the CDR3 DNA reads TGTGCCAGCAGCGCCGGGACTAGCGATTCAGATACGCAGTATTTT.

The CDR3 spells CASSAHRGGVETQYF. The CDR3 nucleotides are TGTGCCAGCAGCGCCCACAGGGGCGGGGTAGAGACCCAGTACTTC. The chain combines TRBV2 with TRBJ2-5; maybe TRBD1 (7 bases). This CDR3 comprises 15 residues. V dropped 6 bases and J dropped 4 bases, with 18 bases sitting between them. In germline, CDR1 is SNHLY, CDR2 FYNNEI.

The chain carries TRBV4-1 and TRBJ2-2; D gene unclear. Per germline, CDR1 MGHRA and CDR2 YSYEKL. Trimming cost V 0 bases and J 0 bases, with 8 bases left between them. CDR3 length: 16 residues. The DNA for the CDR3 is TGCGCCAGCAGCCAAGAGCAGCAGCCGAACACCGGGGAGCTGTTTTTT. This codes for CASSQEQQPNTGELFF.

This clonotype was detected a few times. This chain joins TRBV6-5 and TRBJ2-7; 8 bases map to TRBD2. Germline V gives CDR1 MNHEY, CDR2 SVGAGI. V gave up 8 bases and J gave up 1 base; unmatched junction bases: 4. CDR3 length equals 13 residues. The DNA for the CDR3 is TGTGCCAGCGGACTAGCCAGGTCCTACGAGCAGTACTTC. It translates to CASGLARSYEQYF.

This clonotype has a handful of counts. The chain combines TRBV4-1 with TRBJ2-1, with TRBD2 identical over 8 bases. CDR3 size: 14 residues. V lost 1 base, J lost 5 bases, and 1 base stayed unmatched. Germline V gene lookup returns CDR1 MGHRA and CDR2 YSYEKL. CDR3 bases: TGCGCCAGCAGCCAAGCGGGAGGGGACAATGAGCAGTTCTTC. It encodes CASSQAGGDNEQFF.

V and J are TRBV7-9 and TRBJ1-1; tentative D call: TRBD1 (6 bases). Germline CDR1 and CDR2: SEHNR and FQNEAQ (reference sequence). Trimming removed 6 bases at V and 3 bases at J, with 14 bases between. The CDR3 is made up of 14 amino acids. CDR3 nucleotide sequence: TGTGCCAGCAGATCCTGGGGGGCGGACACTGAAGCTTTCTTT. Amino acid sequence: CASRSWGADTEAFF.

The J gene is TRBJ2-2, the V gene TRBV12-3 or TRBV12-4; possibly TRBD2 for D (7 bases). This CDR3 is built from 15 residues. The V and J ends lost 8 bases and 6 bases respectively, with 19 bases between them. The CDR3 sequence: CASSKGEGLPGELFF. The CDR3 DNA reads as TGTGCCAGCTCTAAGGGGGAGGGCCTTCCCGGGGAGCTGTTTTTT.

This rearrangement joins TRBV30 to TRBJ1-5; 7 bases agree with TRBD1. This CDR3 region has 15 residues. V shed 0 bases, J shed 0 bases, and the junction held 2 bases outside the gene matches. Germline assignment: CDR1 GTSNPN and CDR2 SVGIG (reference sequence). In DNA, the CDR3 is TGTGCCTGGAGTGTACGACAGGGTAGCAATCAGCCCCAGCATTTT. It codes for CAWSVRQGSNQPQHF. Combining the CDR3 with reference TRBV30 and TRBJ1-5 gives the whole variable domain SQTIHQWPATLVQPVGSPLSLECTVEGTSNPNLYWYRQAAGRGLQLLFYSVGIGQISSEVPQNLSASRPQDRQFILSSKKLLLSDSGFYLCAWSVRQGSNQPQHFGDGTRLSIL.

This clonotype appeared many times. The gene calls are TRBV10-3 and TRBJ1-4; the D gene is possibly TRBD1 (5 bases). The CDR3 consists of 14 residues. Per germline, CDR1 ENHRY and CDR2 SYGVKD. V lost 4 bases, J lost 8 bases, and 14 bases lay in between. The CDR3 sequence is CAISGAGSGEKLFF. The CDR3 nucleotides are TGTGCCATCAGTGGGGCAGGATCAGGGGAAAAACTGTTTTTT.

This chain links TRBV7-2 with TRBJ2-7; D might be TRBD1 (6 bases). The CDR3 consists of 16 residues. V dropped 5 bases and J dropped 5 bases, with 22 bases sitting between them. Looked up from germline, CDR1 is SGHTA and CDR2 is FQGNSA. CDR3 in DNA: TGTGCCAGCAGCCCCCCTAACAGGGTAGAAGGCCACGAGCAGTACTTC. Its translation is CASSPPNRVEGHEQYF. Together with reference TRBV7-2 and TRBJ2-7, the CDR3 gives the full variable domain: GAGVSQSPSNKVTEKGKDVELRCDPISGHTALYWYRQSLGQGLEFLIYFQGNSAPDKSGLPSDRFSAERTGGSVSTLTIQRTQQEDSAVYLCASSPPNRVEGHEQYFGPGTRLTVT.

The rearrangement links TRBV6-1 to TRBJ2-5; D is ambiguous. The germline CDR1 and CDR2 sequences are MNHNS and SASEGT. Trimming took off 6 bases at V and 1 base at J, with 15 bases between the two ends. The CDR3 covers 15 residues. CDR3 in DNA: TGTGCCAGCAGGGAACTCGGAACGACCCAAGAGACCCAGTACTTC. This sequence encodes CASRELGTTQETQYF.

The chain has TRBV15 and TRBJ2-5; no clear D. This CDR3 contains 16 residues. V was pared by 1 base and J by 0 bases, with 12 bases between. CDR1 LNHNV and CDR2 YYDKDF come from the germline V gene (reference sequence). The CDR3 sequence: CATSRANENNQETQYF. The DNA of the CDR3 is TGTGCCACCAGCAGAGCCAACGAAAATAACCAAGAGACCCAGTACTTC.

This clonotype has a handful of counts. The chain has TRBV20-1 and TRBJ1-2, with D hard to call. This CDR3 contains 13 residues. The V end lost 8 bases, the J end lost 3 bases, and 16 bases lay between the germline ends. Germline V gives CDR1 DFQATT, CDR2 SNEGSKA (reference sequence). In DNA, the CDR3 is TGCAGTACCCCTAGGAAGAAAGACTATGGCTACACCTTC. It is translated as CSTPRKKDYGYTF.